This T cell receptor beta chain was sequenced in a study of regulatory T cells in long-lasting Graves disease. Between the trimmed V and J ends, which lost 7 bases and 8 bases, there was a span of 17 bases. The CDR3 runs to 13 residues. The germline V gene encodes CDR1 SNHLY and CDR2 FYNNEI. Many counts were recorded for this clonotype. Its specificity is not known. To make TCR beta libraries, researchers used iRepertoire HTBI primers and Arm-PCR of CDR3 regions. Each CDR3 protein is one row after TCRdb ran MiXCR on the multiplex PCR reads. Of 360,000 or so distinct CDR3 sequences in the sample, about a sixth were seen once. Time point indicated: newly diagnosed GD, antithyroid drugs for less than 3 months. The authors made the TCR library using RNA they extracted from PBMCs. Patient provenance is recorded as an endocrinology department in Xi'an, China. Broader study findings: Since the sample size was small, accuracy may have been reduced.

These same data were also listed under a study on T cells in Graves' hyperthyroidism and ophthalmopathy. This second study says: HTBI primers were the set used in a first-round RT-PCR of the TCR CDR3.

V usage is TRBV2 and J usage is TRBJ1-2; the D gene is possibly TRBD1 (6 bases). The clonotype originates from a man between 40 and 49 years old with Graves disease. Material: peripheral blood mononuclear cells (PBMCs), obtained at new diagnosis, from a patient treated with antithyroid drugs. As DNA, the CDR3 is TGTGCCAGCACTTTAAAATCCAGGGGAGGCTACACCTTC. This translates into CASTLKSRGGYTF.